A single sample is the source of the 32 T cell receptor beta chains below, sequenced in a study of blood T cell repertoires in COVID-19. Assay: immunoSEQ multiplex PCR; the TCRdb copy retains only in-frame clones and omits some. The sample has 110,000 to 150,000 clones, about 90% seen once; the top ten hold approximately 10%. The specimen was PBMCs or T cells enriched from blood (not recorded which). Every receptor here comes from a man in his fifties or sixties who had recovered from COVID-19.

This chain connects TRBV19 to TRBJ1-4, with D tentatively TRBD1 (6 bases). CDR3 size: 14 residues. V was clipped by 4 bases and J by 7 bases, with 13 bases between them. Germline CDR1 and CDR2: LNHDA and SQIVND (reference sequence). The CDR3 loop reads CASSTSRGGEKLFF. The CDR3 DNA is TGTGCCAGTAGTACCTCCCGAGGGGGTGAAAAACTGTTTTTT.

The chain uses TRBV19 and TRBJ2-2, with D perhaps TRBD2 (5 bases). The CDR3 spans 14 residues. The ends were cut back, 7 bases at V and 7 bases at J, with 16 bases in the middle. CDR1 is LNHDA, CDR2 SQIVND, per germline (reference sequence). The CDR3 reads CASTVRTGSGELFF. The CDR3 coding sequence is TGTGCCAGTACGGTCCGCACTGGGAGCGGGGAGCTGTTTTTT.

The chain employs TRBV30 and TRBJ1-2, with D hard to call. The ends were cut back, 1 base at V and 2 bases at J, with 8 bases in the middle. CDR3 length: 13 amino acids. Germline V gene lookup returns CDR1 GTSNPN and CDR2 SVGIG (reference sequence). CDR3 in amino acids: CAWSGFRNYGYTF. In DNA form, the CDR3 reads TGTGCCTGGAGTGGGTTCCGGAACTATGGCTACACCTTC.

V gene TRBV24-1 combines with J gene TRBJ2-5; D is ambiguous. CDR3 size: 12 residues. The germline V and J ends were trimmed by 3 bases and 3 bases, with 4 bases remaining between them. In germline, CDR1 is KGHDR, CDR2 SFDVKD. CDR3 region: CATSDNKETQYF. As DNA, the CDR3 is TGTGCCACCAGTGATAACAAAGAGACCCAGTACTTC.

CDR3 DNA sequence: TGTGCCAGAAGCTGGGAGAGAAATCAGCCCCAGCATTTT. It translates to CARSWERNQPQHF. The V and J genes are TRBV5-3 and TRBJ1-5; D remains ambiguous. TRBV5-3 carries the ORF label, with uncertain function. This CDR3 region has 13 residues. Trimming shortened V by 3 bases and J by 4 bases, and 8 bases separated the two germline ends.

The chain uses TRBV7-9 and TRBJ2-7, with TRBD2 as a possible D gene (6 bases). V was trimmed by 6 bases and J by 4 bases, leaving 19 bases between them. The CDR3 spans 15 residues. Germline CDR1 SEHNR, CDR2 FQNEAQ (reference sequence). The CDR3 protein is CASSGPGRRFYEQYF. As DNA, the CDR3 is TGTGCCAGCAGTGGACCCGGGAGACGCTTTTACGAGCAGTACTTC.

The chain has TRBV3-1 (or the pseudogene TRBV3-2) and TRBJ1-5, with no clear D. V lost 1 base and J 9 bases, leaving 4 bases between the germline ends. This CDR3 spans 11 amino acids. CDR1 is LGHDT and CDR2 is YNNKEL in the germline V gene (reference sequence). The CDR3 DNA is TGTGCCAGCAGCCAAGGAGGGCCCCAGCATTTT. It codes for CASSQGGPQHF.

The CDR3 here is CARSYLRGSSDTQYF. The CDR3, as DNA: TGTGCCAGAAGCTACCTAAGGGGGAGTAGCGATACGCAGTATTTT. The genes are TRBV5-3 and TRBJ2-3; TRBD1 might be the D (6 bases). TRBV5-3 is filed as an ORF, its function uncertain. Trimming left V 3 bases short and J 6 bases short, with 17 bases between. The CDR3 totals 15 residues.

V is TRBV27 and J is TRBJ2-1, with 9 bases identical to TRBD1. Germline V lookup: CDR1 MNHEY, CDR2 SMNVEV (reference sequence). V was clipped by 5 bases and J by 6 bases; unmatched bases: 8. This CDR3 contains 15 residues. CDR3 amino acids: CASSITQTGGNEQFF. Written as DNA, the CDR3 is TGTGCCAGCAGTATTACCCAGACAGGGGGCAATGAGCAGTTCTTC.

The chain couples TRBV6-4 to TRBJ2-2; D is perhaps TRBD1 (5 bases). The V end lost 5 bases, the J end lost 2 bases, and 9 bases lay between the germline ends. Germline CDR1 is MRHNA and CDR2 is SNTAGT. This CDR3 comprises 14 residues. For the CDR3, the DNA is TGTGCCAGCAGTCCACAGGTTAACACCGGGGAGCTGTTTTTT. It translates to CASSPQVNTGELFF.

V usage is TRBV18 and J usage is TRBJ2-7; D unresolved. Deletions cut 7 bases from V and 0 bases from J, with 7 bases between. The CDR3 is 12 residues long. Germline CDR1 reads KGHSH; CDR2 reads LQKENI. CDR3 in DNA: TGTGCCAGCTTCCTCTCCTCCTACGAGCAGTACTTC. This sequence encodes CASFLSSYEQYF. Based on the CDR3 plus reference TRBV18 and TRBJ2-7, the full variable domain is NAGVMQNPRHLVRRRGQEARLRCSPMKGHSHVYWYRQLPEEGLKFMVYLQKENIIDESGMPKERFSAEFPKEGPSILRIQQVVRGDSAAYFCASFLSSYEQYFGPGTRLTVT.

This chain links TRBV19 with TRBJ1-5; 8 bases align to TRBD1. Per the germline V gene, CDR1 is LNHDA and CDR2 is SQIVND (reference sequence). The CDR3 totals 15 residues. The ends lost 4 bases at V and 0 bases at J; junction bases unmatched: 2. CDR3 loop: CASSTTGDSNQPQHF. The CDR3 region has the DNA TGTGCCAGTAGTACGACAGGGGATAGCAATCAGCCCCAGCATTTT.

This chain links TRBV2 with TRBJ1-3; no clear D gene. Germline CDR1 SNHLY, CDR2 FYNNEI. V was pared by 1 base and J by 4 bases, with 8 bases between. The CDR3 extends over 14 amino acids. The CDR3 bases are TGTGCCAGCAGTGAAGGTCATTCCGGAAACACCATATATTTT. The encoded protein is CASSEGHSGNTIYF.

Here the CDR3 reads CATSDGQGSYEQYF. As DNA, the CDR3 is TGTGCCACCAGTGATGGACAGGGATCCTACGAGCAGTACTTC. The gene calls are TRBV24-1 and TRBJ2-7; 8 nucleotides agree with TRBD1. Germline V lookup: CDR1 KGHDR, CDR2 SFDVKD. This CDR3 comprises 14 residues. The V segment lost 3 bases and the J segment 1 base; nucleotides outside the gene matches: 1.

The chain uses TRBV19 and TRBJ1-2; 7 positions match TRBD1. The junction had 5 bases not matched to a gene; V was cut back by 2 bases and J by 8 bases. Germline loops: CDR1 LNHDA, CDR2 SQIVND (reference sequence). This CDR3 region has 13 residues. The CDR3 is CASSITGEKGYTF. The DNA of the CDR3 is TGTGCCAGTAGTATAACAGGGGAAAAAGGCTACACCTTC.

This sequence joins TRBV5-4 and TRBJ2-2; 7 nucleotides line up with TRBD2. Trimming removed 0 bases from V and 3 bases from J; junction bases left unmatched: 5. The germline V gene has CDR1 SGHNT and CDR2 YYREEE (reference sequence). CDR3 size: 16 residues. The CDR3 sequence: CASSLGAGLDTGELFF. The CDR3 DNA reads TGTGCCAGCAGCTTGGGAGCGGGGTTGGACACCGGGGAGCTGTTTTTT.

V and J are TRBV4-2 and TRBJ2-1, with 11 bases aligning to TRBD2. The CDR3 sequence is 16 residues long. The V segment lost 1 base and the J segment 9 bases; nucleotides outside the gene matches: 8. Germline assignment: CDR1 LGHNA and CDR2 YNFKEQ. For the CDR3, the DNA is TGTGCCAGCAGCCAAGTACTGGGGACTAGCGGACTTGAGCAGTTCTTC. Its translation: CASSQVLGTSGLEQFF.

The CDR3 here is CASSIVGSVNTEAFF. Here the CDR3 DNA reads TGTGCCAGTAGTATAGTTGGGAGTGTGAACACTGAAGCTTTCTTT. The V and J genes are TRBV19 and TRBJ1-1; no reliable D call. Germline V gene sequence: CDR1 LNHDA, CDR2 SQIVND (reference sequence). This CDR3 comprises 15 residues. Trimming cost V 1 base and J 0 bases, with 9 bases left between them.

V is TRBV18 and J is TRBJ2-1, with D unresolved. Trimming pared 0 bases from V and 2 bases from J, leaving 8 bases between. This CDR3 comprises 15 residues. Germline V gene lookup returns CDR1 KGHSH and CDR2 LQKENI. DNA for the CDR3: TGTGCCAGCTCACCACCGACGGGTGCCTACAATGAGCAGTTCTTC. This translates into CASSPPTGAYNEQFF.

The chain couples TRBV4-2 to TRBJ2-7, with TRBD2 as a possible D gene (6 bases). The length of the CDR3 is 15 residues. Germline V lookup: CDR1 LGHNA, CDR2 YNFKEQ. Trimming shortened V by 0 bases and J by 3 bases, and 12 bases separated the two germline ends. This chain's CDR3 is CASSQDPSAFYEQYF. The CDR3 DNA reads as TGTGCCAGCAGCCAAGATCCTAGCGCATTCTACGAGCAGTACTTC.

The table lists this clone with a few counts. The rearrangement uses TRBV6-4 and TRBJ1-1; weak D call: TRBD1 (5 bases). Germline V gene sequence: CDR1 MRHNA, CDR2 SNTAGT. This CDR3 is built from 14 residues. The V end lost 0 bases, the J end lost 5 bases, and 10 bases lay between the germline ends. The CDR3 region has the DNA TGTGCCAGCAGTGACTCGAGTCGGGGGACTGAAGCTTTCTTT. Translated, it gives CASSDSSRGTEAFF.

This chain joins TRBV5-1 and TRBJ1-1; D might be TRBD1 (6 bases). V lost 4 bases, J lost 4 bases, and 14 bases lay in between. CDR1 and CDR2 (germline): SGHRS, YFSETQ. The CDR3 covers 14 residues. CDR3: CASSRMRGGTEAFF. The CDR3 DNA reads as TGCGCCAGCAGCCGTATGAGGGGGGGCACTGAAGCTTTCTTT.

This chain connects TRBV4-1 to TRBJ1-3; no clear D gene. The ends were cut back, 2 bases at V and 4 bases at J, with 6 bases in the middle. The CDR3 is made up of 13 amino acids. CDR1 and CDR2 (germline): MGHRA, YSYEKL. The CDR3 region is CASSQYGGNTIYF. As DNA, the CDR3 is TGCGCCAGCAGCCAATACGGGGGAAACACCATATATTTT.

In DNA, the CDR3 is TGTGCCAGTAGGGATCCGGGACAGGGGGACAATCAGCCCCAGCATTTT. Encoded protein: CASRDPGQGDNQPQHF. The chain employs TRBV19 and TRBJ1-5; 11 bases line up with TRBD1. V was pared by 6 bases and J by 3 bases, with 7 bases of the junction left unmatched. Germline V gene data show CDR1 as LNHDA and CDR2 as SQIVND (reference sequence). The CDR3 has 16 residues.

The CDR3 loop is CASRGTGLNTEAFF. The CDR3 DNA sequence: TGTGCCAGCAGGGGAACAGGGCTGAACACTGAAGCTTTCTTT. The rearrangement uses TRBV6-5 and TRBJ1-1, with D perhaps matching TRBD1 (6 bases). Germline loops: CDR1 MNHEY, CDR2 SVGAGI. Trimming took off 6 bases at V and 0 bases at J, with 11 bases between the two ends. This CDR3 contains 14 residues.

The chain carries TRBV6-5 and TRBJ1-2; D might be TRBD1 (5 bases). Looked up from germline, CDR1 is MNHEY and CDR2 is SVGAGI. V lost 6 bases to trimming and J lost 4 bases, with 12 bases between them. The length of the CDR3 is 13 residues. CDR3 DNA sequence: TGTGCCAGCAGAAGTGGGACTATCTATGGCTACACCTTC. This gives the protein CASRSGTIYGYTF.

The gene calls are TRBV28 and TRBJ2-7; perhaps TRBD1 as D (6 bases). The V end lost 6 bases, the J end lost 2 bases, and 17 bases lay between the germline ends. Germline CDR1 MDHEN, CDR2 SYDVKM. CDR3 size: 15 residues. CDR3 amino acids: CASSTPPGAPYEQYF. CDR3 coding DNA: TGTGCCAGCAGCACCCCACCAGGGGCGCCCTACGAGCAGTACTTC.

V gene TRBV6-5 combines with J gene TRBJ1-6; the match to TRBD1 covers 7 bases. With V trimmed by 11 bases and J by 6 bases, 7 bases remained unmatched. CDR1 and CDR2 from the germline V gene are MNHEY and SVGAGI. The CDR3 runs to 13 residues. Written as DNA, the CDR3 is TGTGCCGTACAGGGGATAAGTAATTCACCCCTCCACTTT. Protein: CAVQGISNSPLHF.

V usage is TRBV6-6 and J usage is TRBJ2-7, with D maybe TRBD2 (5 bases). The CDR3 covers 13 residues. Per the germline V gene, CDR1 is MNHNY and CDR2 is SVGAGI (reference sequence). V was clipped by 6 bases and J by 0 bases, with 9 bases between them. The CDR3 nucleotides read TGTGCCAGCAGCGGACTGAGCTCCTACGAGCAGTACTTC. Translating gives CASSGLSSYEQYF.

The genes are TRBV12-3 or TRBV12-4 and TRBJ2-2; no reliable D call. V lost 6 bases and J 0 bases, leaving 2 bases between the germline ends. This CDR3 is built from 12 residues. The CDR3 sequence: CASSTNTGELFF. The CDR3 nucleotides are TGTGCCAGCAGCACGAACACCGGGGAGCTGTTTTTT.

The chain joins TRBV27 to TRBJ1-5; a possible D gene is TRBD1 (5 bases). CDR1 is MNHEY, CDR2 SMNVEV, per germline (reference sequence). The CDR3 length is 18 residues. Trimming took 6 bases from V and 2 from J, leaving 23 bases between them. The CDR3 DNA reads TGTGCCAGCAGCCCGAGGACCCTAAGGGGAGGACGCAATCAGCCCCAGCATTTT. Translated, it gives CASSPRTLRGGRNQPQHF.

As concerns this clone: Other DNA sequences from this sample encode an identical CDR3 as well. V gene TRBV5-1 combines with J gene TRBJ2-7, with D possibly TRBD1 on 6 matching bases. The germline V gene has CDR1 SGHRS and CDR2 YFSETQ. CDR3 size: 13 residues. V lost 3 bases and J 1 base, leaving 8 bases between the germline ends. The CDR3 loop reads CASSSTGSYEQYF. Written as DNA, the CDR3 is TGCGCCAGCAGCTCGACAGGTTCCTACGAGCAGTACTTC.